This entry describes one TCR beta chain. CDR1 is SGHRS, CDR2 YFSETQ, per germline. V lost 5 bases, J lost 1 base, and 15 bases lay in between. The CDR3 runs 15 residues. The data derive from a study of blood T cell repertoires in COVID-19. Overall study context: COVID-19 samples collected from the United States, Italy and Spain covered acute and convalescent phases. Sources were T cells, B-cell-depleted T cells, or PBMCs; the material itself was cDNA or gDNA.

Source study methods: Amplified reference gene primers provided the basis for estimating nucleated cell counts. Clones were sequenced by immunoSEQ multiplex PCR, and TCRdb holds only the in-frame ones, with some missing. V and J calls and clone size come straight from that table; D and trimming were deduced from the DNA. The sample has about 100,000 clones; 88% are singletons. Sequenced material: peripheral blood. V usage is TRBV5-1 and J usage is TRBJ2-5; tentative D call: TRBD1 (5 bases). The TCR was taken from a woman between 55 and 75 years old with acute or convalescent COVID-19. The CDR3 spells CASRSGRALQETQYF. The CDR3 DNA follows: TGCGCCAGCAGAAGTGGCAGGGCCCTCCAAGAGACCCAGTACTTC.